The 20 T cell receptor beta chains reported below all come from one sample, sequenced in a study of cytomegalovirus exposure and HLA in healthy donors. Researchers ran the PCR with 60 Vbeta and 13 Jbeta primers. Method: immunoSEQ multiplex PCR; TCRdb's copy keeps in-frame clones and lacks some. The table records roughly 190,000 clones, around three quarters of them present only once. Sequencing used PBMCs. The receptors derive from a woman aged 25 to 45 in good health and CMV-seropositive.

The count of this clone is one. The V gene is TRBV7-9, the J gene TRBJ2-3; tentatively, D is TRBD2 (6 bases). The CDR3 has 14 amino acids. Germline CDR1 SEHNR, CDR2 FQNEAQ (reference sequence). The germline V and J ends were trimmed by 3 bases and 4 bases, with 11 bases remaining between them. The CDR3, as DNA: TGTGCCAGCAGCTTTGGGGGAGGAGCAGATACGCAGTATTTT. Its protein is CASSFGGGADTQYF.

V is TRBV6-1 and J is TRBJ1-1; D is possibly TRBD1 (5 bases). CDR1 and CDR2 from the germline V gene are MNHNS and SASEGT. This CDR3 spans 13 amino acids. The V end lost 6 bases, the J end lost 2 bases, and 10 bases lay between the germline ends. CDR3 sequence reads: CASRQTGNTEAFF. The CDR3, as DNA: TGTGCCAGCAGACAAACAGGAAACACTGAAGCTTTCTTT.

This clone was seen a few times. The chain recombines TRBV6-5 with TRBJ1-5, with TRBD1 matching over 7 bases. CDR1 MNHEY and CDR2 SVGAGI come from the germline V gene. The V segment lost 10 bases and the J segment 5 bases; nucleotides outside the gene matches: 8. CDR3 length: 13 residues. DNA of the CDR3: TGTGCCATATCGGCAGGGGGTGATCAGCCCCAGCATTTT. Protein product: CAISAGGDQPQHF.

The V gene is TRBV6-4, the J gene TRBJ2-1, with 9 bases aligning to TRBD1. Germline assignment: CDR1 MRHNA and CDR2 SNTAGT. CDR3 length: 19 amino acids. V dropped 4 bases and J dropped 4; count of bases not matched to a gene: 17. The CDR3 DNA is TGTGCCAGCAGTGCTGTGACAGGGGGTCGGGGGAGTTCGTACAATGAGCAGTTCTTC. Encoded protein: CASSAVTGGRGSSYNEQFF.

J is TRBJ2-7 and V is TRBV6-5; a weak D match, TRBD1 (6 bases). The CDR3 spans 14 residues. Looked up from germline, CDR1 is MNHEY and CDR2 is SVGAGI. Trimming cost V 5 bases and J 6 bases, with 17 bases left between them. This CDR3 is CASSTLTGKREQYF. The CDR3 DNA is TGTGCCAGCAGTACCTTAACAGGGAAACGCGAGCAGTACTTC.

V gene TRBV7-2 combines with J gene TRBJ2-1; D might be TRBD1 (6 bases). The germline V and J ends were trimmed by 2 bases and 4 bases, with 18 bases remaining between them. The CDR3 loop spans 17 amino acids. Germline V CDR1 and CDR2: SGHTA, FQGNSA. The CDR3 sequence is CASSLNGGPIRYNEQFF. The CDR3 nucleotides are TGTGCCAGCAGCTTAAATGGGGGCCCCATACGTTACAATGAGCAGTTCTTC.

Details on this clone: Mismatch with germline at one junction end may stem from a read error. The V gene is TRBV28, the J gene TRBJ2-1; 8 bases are shared with TRBD2. CDR3 length: 12 residues. Germline V gives CDR1 MDHEN, CDR2 SYDVKM. In DNA form, the CDR3 reads TGTGCTAGCGGGGAGCTCTACAATGGGCAGTTCTTC. It encodes CASGELYNGQFF.

The chain couples TRBV6-4 to TRBJ1-1; no reliable D call. CDR1 and CDR2 from the germline V gene are MRHNA and SNTAGT. V was clipped by 6 bases and J by 1 base, with 12 bases between them. This CDR3 has 14 residues. The CDR3 region has the DNA TGTGCCAGCAGGAGGGAGTGGGGGAACACTGAAGCTTTCTTT. It codes for CASRREWGNTEAFF.

This chain links TRBV4-1 with TRBJ2-1; TRBD1 agrees at 7 bases. After removal of 1 base from V and 5 bases from J, the junction contained 8 bases not matched to a gene. The CDR3 totals 16 residues. The V gene's germline CDR1 is MGHRA and CDR2 YSYEKL. The CDR3 DNA follows: TGCGCCAGCAGCCAAGTCGGACAGGATCCCAACAATGAGCAGTTCTTC. This gives the protein CASSQVGQDPNNEQFF.

The chain carries TRBV27 and TRBJ2-7, with 9 nucleotides matching TRBD2. Germline CDR1 MNHEY, CDR2 SMNVEV (reference sequence). The CDR3 runs to 16 residues. J was trimmed by 5 bases and V by 4 bases; bases with no gene match: 12. The chain's CDR3 is CASSSLAGGPIHEQYF. The CDR3 DNA reads as TGTGCCAGCAGTTCTTTGGCGGGAGGGCCGATCCACGAGCAGTACTTC.

As for this clone: The junction departs from germline at one end; a sequencing error may be responsible. The chain carries TRBV6-5 and TRBJ1-1; unclear D gene. Germline V gene sequence: CDR1 MNHEY, CDR2 SVGAGI. CDR3 size: 14 residues. CDR3 coding DNA: TGTGCCAGCAGAGAGGCGGCCCAGAACGCTGAAGCTTTCTTT. Protein: CASREAAQNAEAFF.

CDR3 sequence: CAWTGQGGSGTEAFF. CDR3 nucleotide sequence: TGTGCCTGGACTGGACAGGGGGGTTCGGGCACTGAAGCTTTCTTT. The chain has TRBV30 and TRBJ1-1; TRBD1 aligns across 10 bases. V was pared by 4 bases and J by 4 bases, with 9 bases of the junction left unmatched. The V gene's germline CDR1 is GTSNPN and CDR2 SVGIG (reference sequence). The CDR3 runs 15 residues.

This rearrangement joins TRBV30 to TRBJ2-7, with D perhaps TRBD2 (7 bases). Germline-derived CDR1 and CDR2 are GTSNPN and SVGIG (reference sequence). The V gene lost 3 bases and the J gene lost 2 bases, with 32 bases spanning the gap. The length of the CDR3 is 20 residues. The CDR3 is CAWSLDTPKGGIRIAYEQYF. CDR3 nucleotide sequence: TGTGCCTGGAGCCTAGATACCCCCAAGGGGGGGATACGCATAGCCTACGAGCAGTACTTC.

The chain combines TRBV28 with TRBJ1-2; 10 bases map to TRBD1. J gave up 2 bases and V 6 bases, and 6 bases lay outside the gene matches. This CDR3 has 15 residues. Germline V lookup: CDR1 MDHEN, CDR2 SYDVKM. The CDR3 region is CASRDRGNKNYGYTF. As DNA, the CDR3 is TGTGCCAGCAGGGACAGGGGGAATAAGAACTATGGCTACACCTTC.

V and J are TRBV30 and TRBJ2-3, with 8 bases matching TRBD2. The V gene end was trimmed by 2 bases and the J gene end by 4 bases; junction bases not matched to a gene: 8. From germline, CDR1 is GTSNPN and CDR2 SVGIG (reference sequence). The CDR3 sequence is 15 residues long. This CDR3 is CAWSSPAGVSDTQYF. The CDR3 nucleotides are TGTGCCTGGAGTAGTCCAGCGGGAGTGTCAGATACGCAGTATTTT.

The rearrangement uses TRBV29-1 and TRBJ1-1, with unresolved D. From germline, CDR1 is SQVTM and CDR2 ANQGSEA. This CDR3 has 13 residues. V was pared by 2 bases and J by 1 base, with 8 bases between. The CDR3, as DNA: TGCAGCGTTGAACGGGGAAGGAACACTGAAGCTTTCTTT. As protein: CSVERGRNTEAFF. Variable domain in full (rest from reference TRBV29-1 and TRBJ1-1): SAVISQKPSRDICQRGTSLTIQCQVDSQVTMMFWYRQQPGQSLTLIATANQGSEATYESGFVIDKFPISRPNLTFSTLTVSNMSPEDSSIYLCSVERGRNTEAFFGQGTRLTVV.

This chain uses TRBV7-2 with TRBJ1-6; D not resolved. The germline V and J ends were trimmed by 1 base and 8 bases, with 6 bases remaining between them. Germline V gives CDR1 SGHTA, CDR2 FQGNSA. The CDR3 loop spans 13 amino acids. Here the CDR3 reads CASSLGAYSPLHF. The CDR3, as DNA: TGTGCCAGCAGCTTAGGAGCCTATTCACCCCTCCACTTT. Complete variable domain (other parts from reference TRBV7-2 and TRBJ1-6): GAGVSQSPSNKVTEKGKDVELRCDPISGHTALYWYRQSLGQGLEFLIYFQGNSAPDKSGLPSDRFSAERTGGSVSTLTIQRTQQEDSAVYLCASSLGAYSPLHFGNGTRLTVT.

The V and J genes are TRBV5-1 and TRBJ1-1; TRBD1 agrees at 7 bases. CDR1 is SGHRS and CDR2 is YFSETQ in the germline V gene. This CDR3 has 14 residues. V gave up 4 bases and J gave up 1 base; unmatched junction bases: 4. The CDR3 loop reads CASSRQGENTEAFF. CDR3 bases: TGCGCCAGCAGCCGACAGGGTGAGAACACTGAAGCTTTCTTT. The full variable domain, completed using reference TRBV5-1 and TRBJ1-1, is KAGVTQTPRYLIKTRGQQVTLSCSPISGHRSVSWYQQTPGQGLQFLFEYFSETQRNKGNFPGRFSGRQFSNSRSEMNVSTLELGDSALYLCASSRQGENTEAFFGQGTRLTVV.

The rearrangement uses TRBV19 and TRBJ1-1, with D maybe TRBD1 (5 bases). Trimming removed 8 bases at V and 2 bases at J, with 12 bases between. The CDR3 runs 13 residues. The germline gives CDR1 LNHDA, CDR2 SQIVND (reference sequence). As DNA, the CDR3 is TGTGCCAGTGGGCGGGGGATAAACACTGAAGCTTTCTTT. Residues: CASGRGINTEAFF.

This clone was counted once. This specimen includes other DNA sequences encoding the same CDR3. The CDR3 DNA sequence: TGTGCCAGCAGCTTAGACAGGGCTTACGAGCAGTACTTC. Amino acid sequence: CASSLDRAYEQYF. The chain recombines TRBV6-6 with TRBJ2-7; 7 bases fit TRBD1. V lost 6 bases to trimming and J lost 4 bases; unmatched junction nucleotides: 6. This CDR3 is 13 amino acids long. CDR1 and CDR2 (germline): MNHNY, SVGAGI (reference sequence).